These 14 T cell receptor beta chains originate from one sample sequenced in a study of blood T cell repertoires in COVID-19. Some clones are missing from TCRdb's copy, which holds only in-frame ones; the method was immunoSEQ multiplex PCR. The table shows roughly 290,000 clones, with around 85% occurring only once. Sequencing was performed on PBMCs or T cells enriched from blood (not recorded which). These receptors all stem from a young man who had recovered from COVID-19.

The chain combines TRBV7-9 with TRBJ1-6; 10 bases are a match to TRBD1. With 4 bases clipped from V and 10 bases from J, the junction kept 4 bases outside the gene matches. The CDR3 has 14 residues. Germline-derived CDR1 and CDR2 are SEHNR and FQNEAQ (reference sequence). The CDR3 spells CASSSDRGQSPLHF. CDR3 DNA sequence: TGTGCCAGCAGCTCCGACAGGGGGCAATCACCCCTCCACTTT.

This rearrangement joins TRBV5-1 to TRBJ2-7; TRBD1 might be the D (5 bases). The CDR3 loop spans 15 amino acids. CDR1 is SGHRS, CDR2 YFSETQ, per germline. The V gene lost 6 bases and the J gene lost 0 bases, with 16 bases spanning the gap. CDR3 in DNA: TGCGCCAGCACCCCGGGCGGACACAACTCCTACGAGCAGTACTTC. Amino acid sequence: CASTPGGHNSYEQYF.

The chain is built from TRBV5-6 and TRBJ1-2; possibly TRBD1 for D (5 bases). V lost 3 bases and J lost 5, with 8 bases in between. Germline values: CDR1 SGHDT, CDR2 YYEEEE. The CDR3 is made up of 12 amino acids. CDR3 protein: CASSSRDYGYTF. CDR3 DNA sequence: TGTGCCAGCAGCTCCAGGGATTATGGCTACACCTTC.

The rearrangement links TRBV28 to TRBJ2-1; the D gene is possibly TRBD2 (5 bases). Germline-derived CDR1 and CDR2 are MDHEN and SYDVKM. Trimming took 4 bases from V and 0 from J, leaving 10 bases between them. This CDR3 contains 15 residues. For the CDR3, the DNA is TGTGCCAGCAGTTCGACTGGGAGCTCCTACAATGAGCAGTTCTTC. Its translation is CASSSTGSSYNEQFF.

With regard to this clone: Different DNA sequences within this sample yield the same CDR3. The V gene is TRBV6-6, the J gene TRBJ2-5; 7 positions match TRBD2. Germline V gives CDR1 MNHNY, CDR2 SVGAGI (reference sequence). The CDR3 extends over 14 amino acids. V shed 6 bases, J shed 5 bases, and the junction held 9 bases outside the gene matches. CDR3: CASSPREGRETQYF. Written as DNA, the CDR3 is TGTGCCAGCAGCCCCAGGGAGGGTAGGGAGACCCAGTACTTC.

V usage is TRBV5-1 and J usage is TRBJ2-3; TRBD2 agrees at 12 bases. Trimming took 0 bases from V and 6 from J; bases not matched to a gene: 2. This CDR3 has 15 amino acids. Looked up from germline, CDR1 is SGHRS and CDR2 is YFSETQ. The CDR3 DNA follows: TGCGCCAGCAGCTTGGGAGGGACTAGCGGGGATACGCAGTATTTT. Its translation: CASSLGGTSGDTQYF. Together with reference TRBV5-1 and TRBJ2-3, the CDR3 gives the full variable domain: KAGVTQTPRYLIKTRGQQVTLSCSPISGHRSVSWYQQTPGQGLQFLFEYFSETQRNKGNFPGRFSGRQFSNSRSEMNVSTLELGDSALYLCASSLGGTSGDTQYFGPGTRLTVL.

The J gene is TRBJ2-7, the V gene TRBV10-3; 7 bases map to TRBD2. Germline V CDR1 and CDR2: ENHRY, SYGVKD. The V and J ends lost 10 bases and 5 bases, in that order; junction bases with no gene match: 8. The CDR3 spans 12 residues. The CDR3 DNA reads TGTGCCACCCGGCGGGGGTCCAACGAGCAGTACTTC. This translates into CATRRGSNEQYF.

The chain employs TRBV19 and TRBJ1-5; D call uncertain. In germline, CDR1 is LNHDA, CDR2 SQIVND (reference sequence). The CDR3 runs to 15 residues. CDR3 amino acids: CASGLGRSRNQPQHF. Here the CDR3 DNA reads TGTGCAAGTGGGTTGGGGAGGTCGCGCAATCAGCCCCAGCATTTT.

The gene calls are TRBV5-1 and TRBJ2-3; 9 nucleotides match TRBD1. Germline CDR1 and CDR2: SGHRS and YFSETQ. Trimming took 0 bases from V and 2 from J; bases not matched to a gene: 1. The CDR3 has 15 amino acids. This CDR3 reads CASSLDRGLTDTQYF. The CDR3 bases are TGCGCCAGCAGCTTGGACAGGGGGCTCACAGATACGCAGTATTTT.

The J gene is TRBJ1-1, the V gene TRBV10-2; a weak D match, TRBD1 (5 bases). The CDR3 is 14 residues long. The germline V gene encodes CDR1 WSHSY and CDR2 SAAADI. Trimming shortened V by 5 bases and J by 1 base, and 11 bases separated the two germline ends. The CDR3 reads CASSRAGQNTEAFF. CDR3 sequence (DNA): TGCGCCAGCAGTCGGGCAGGGCAGAACACTGAAGCTTTCTTT.

The CDR3 loop is CASSLKGVLSEAFF. CDR3 in DNA: TGTGCCAGCAGCTTAAAAGGGGTGCTGTCTGAAGCTTTCTTT. The rearrangement uses TRBV11-3 and TRBJ1-1, with D possibly TRBD1 on 5 matching bases. CDR1 and CDR2 (germline): SGHNT, YENEEA. The CDR3 sequence is 14 residues long. V lost 2 bases, J lost 6 bases, and 13 bases lay in between.

The chain recombines TRBV7-2 with TRBJ1-2; D uncertain. Germline V gene data show CDR1 as SGHTA and CDR2 as FQGNSA. The V end was cut by 1 base, the J end by 8 bases, with 8 bases between. This CDR3 comprises 12 residues. The CDR3: CASSLVFSGYTF. CDR3 in DNA: TGTGCCAGCAGCTTAGTTTTTAGCGGCTACACCTTC.

The rearrangement uses TRBV27 and TRBJ1-5, with a possible D match to TRBD1 (6 bases). V was pared by 5 bases and J by 4 bases, with 21 bases between. Germline V lookup: CDR1 MNHEY, CDR2 SMNVEV (reference sequence). The CDR3 consists of 17 residues. CDR3 amino acids: CASSPNRAPSFNQPQHF. The CDR3 DNA reads as TGTGCCAGCAGTCCCAACAGGGCCCCGAGCTTTAATCAGCCCCAGCATTTT.

The sample holds one count of this clone. The genes are TRBV10-3 and TRBJ2-7, with D tentatively TRBD2 (5 bases). V was pared by 5 bases and J by 2 bases, with 10 bases between. Germline lookup yields CDR1 ENHRY and CDR2 SYGVKD. CDR3 length equals 13 residues. The CDR3, as DNA: TGTGCCATCAGTCCCGGGGATACCTACGAGCAGTACTTC. Amino acids: CAISPGDTYEQYF.